The entry below gives a single T cell receptor beta chain sequence along with its context. The antigen is unknown. V was pared by 0 bases and J by 8 bases, with 16 bases between. The CDR3 loop spans 15 amino acids. Germline V gene lookup returns CDR1 MNHEY and CDR2 SMNVEV (reference sequence). Then a second PCR, running roughly 7 to 11 cycles, was carried out with a sample-barcoded 5' primer and a J-beta primer mix. A single record per CDR3 protein comes from TCRdb applying MiXCR to the 5' RACE reads. The sample contains 1.6 million or so distinct CDR3 sequences, about 35% of which appear only once. The record originates from a study of blood T cells in healthy people across ages. Overall study context: About one barcoded TCR beta cDNA was captured per two T cells. Findings and caveats of the study: Considered underestimates were the diversity estimates obtained from one million T cells. The long-lived group displayed more naive CD4+ cells, plus higher diversity, than the aged donors did. Per million T cells, TCR beta diversity dropped about linearly as age rose.

This receptor was obtained from a woman aged 25-40 years in good health. Sequenced: blood. V is TRBV27 and J is TRBJ1-2; D call uncertain. CDR3 sequence reads: CASSLSMPALEGYTF. The CDR3 bases are TGTGCCAGCAGTTTATCGATGCCAGCGCTCGAAGGCTACACCTTC.